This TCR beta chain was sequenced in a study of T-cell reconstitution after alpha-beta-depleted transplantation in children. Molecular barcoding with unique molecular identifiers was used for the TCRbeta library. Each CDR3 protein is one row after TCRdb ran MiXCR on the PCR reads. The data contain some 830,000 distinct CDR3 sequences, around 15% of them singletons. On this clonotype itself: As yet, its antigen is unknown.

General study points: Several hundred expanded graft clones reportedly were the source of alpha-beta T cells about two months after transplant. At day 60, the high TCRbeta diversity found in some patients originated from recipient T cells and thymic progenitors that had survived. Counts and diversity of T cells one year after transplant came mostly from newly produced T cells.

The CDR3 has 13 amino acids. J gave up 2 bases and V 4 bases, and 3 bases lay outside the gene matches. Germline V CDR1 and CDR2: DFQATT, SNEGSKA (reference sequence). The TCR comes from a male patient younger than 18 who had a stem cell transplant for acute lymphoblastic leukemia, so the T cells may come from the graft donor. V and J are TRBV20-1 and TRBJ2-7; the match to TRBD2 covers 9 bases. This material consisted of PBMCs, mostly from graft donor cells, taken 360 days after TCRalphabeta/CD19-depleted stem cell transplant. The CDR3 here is CSATSGITYEQYF. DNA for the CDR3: TGCAGTGCTACTAGCGGGATAACCTACGAGCAGTACTTC.